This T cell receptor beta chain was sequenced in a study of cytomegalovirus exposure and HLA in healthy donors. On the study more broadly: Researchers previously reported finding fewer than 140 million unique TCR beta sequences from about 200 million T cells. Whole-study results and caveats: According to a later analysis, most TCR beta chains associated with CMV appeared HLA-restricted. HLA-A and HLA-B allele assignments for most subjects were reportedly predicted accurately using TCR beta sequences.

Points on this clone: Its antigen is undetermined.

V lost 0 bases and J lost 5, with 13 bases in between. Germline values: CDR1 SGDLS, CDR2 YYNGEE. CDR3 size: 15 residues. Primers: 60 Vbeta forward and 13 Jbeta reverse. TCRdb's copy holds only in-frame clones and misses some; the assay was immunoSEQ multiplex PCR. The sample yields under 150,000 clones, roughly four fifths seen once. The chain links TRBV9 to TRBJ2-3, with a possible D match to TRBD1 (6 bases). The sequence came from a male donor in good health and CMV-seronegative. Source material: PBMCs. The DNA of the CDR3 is TGTGCCAGCAGCGTAGCAGCGGTAGGGGGAGATACGCAGTATTTT. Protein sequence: CASSVAAVGGDTQYF.